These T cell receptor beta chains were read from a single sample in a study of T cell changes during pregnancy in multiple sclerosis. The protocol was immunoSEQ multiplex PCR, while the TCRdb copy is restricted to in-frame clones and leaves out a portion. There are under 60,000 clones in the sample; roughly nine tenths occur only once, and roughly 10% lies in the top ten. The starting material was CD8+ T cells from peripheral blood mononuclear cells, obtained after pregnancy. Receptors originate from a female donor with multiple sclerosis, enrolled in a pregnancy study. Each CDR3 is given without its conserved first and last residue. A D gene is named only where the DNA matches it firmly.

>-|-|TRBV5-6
ASSLLQGSKTYEQY
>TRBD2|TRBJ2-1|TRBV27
ASSLTGTSGNEQF
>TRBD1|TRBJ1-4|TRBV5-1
ASSFETGQEEKLF
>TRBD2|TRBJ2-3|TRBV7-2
ASSLALAAPTDTQY
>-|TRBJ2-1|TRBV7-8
ASSWGLYNEQF
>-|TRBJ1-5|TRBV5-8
ASSLGDGRGSNQPQH
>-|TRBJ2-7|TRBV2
ASSEGQETVYEQY
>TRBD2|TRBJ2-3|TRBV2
ASRGLAGGLLTDTQY
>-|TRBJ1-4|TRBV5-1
ASRQAGGVNEKLF
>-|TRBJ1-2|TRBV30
AWSLLGPRYGYT
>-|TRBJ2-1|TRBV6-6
ASSPPSFEQF
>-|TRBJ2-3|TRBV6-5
ASSYAGQLDTQY
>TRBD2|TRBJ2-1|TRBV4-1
ASSGPGLATSGEQF
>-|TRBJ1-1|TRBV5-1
ASSLGQGLREAF
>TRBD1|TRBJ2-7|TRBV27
ASSLTGAYEQY
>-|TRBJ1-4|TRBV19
ASREAGGNEKLF
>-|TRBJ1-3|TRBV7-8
ASSPGLENTIY
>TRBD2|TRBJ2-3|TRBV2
ASTIAGASTDTQY
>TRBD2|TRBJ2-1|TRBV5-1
ASSLGLAGAYNEQF
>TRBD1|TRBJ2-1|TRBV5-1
ASSSRQGFVTNEQF
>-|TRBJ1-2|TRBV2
ASSEWQASTAVGYT
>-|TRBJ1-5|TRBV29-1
STREGTGPQH
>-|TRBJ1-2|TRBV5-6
ASSVGVGADGYT
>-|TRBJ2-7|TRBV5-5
ASTGGFPYEQY
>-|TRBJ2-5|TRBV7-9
ASRAIQGQAQY
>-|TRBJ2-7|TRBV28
ASGPGDYEQY
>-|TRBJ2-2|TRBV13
ASSLQGAPIGELF
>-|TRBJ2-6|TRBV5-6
ASSLAQGYSGANVLT
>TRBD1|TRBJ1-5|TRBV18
ASSPPGLQGASQPQH
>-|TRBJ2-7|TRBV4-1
ASSQGIQLPSYEQY
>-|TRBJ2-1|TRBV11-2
ASSLGTRSSYNEQF
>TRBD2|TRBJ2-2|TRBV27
ASSLPGGSNTGELF